One and the same sample provided the 27 T cell receptor beta chains below, sequenced in a study of T-cell reconstitution after alpha-beta-depleted transplantation in children. TCRbeta library construction was performed incorporating unique molecular identifiers. MiXCR, run by TCRdb on the PCR reads, gives a single entry per CDR3 protein. The sample includes about 500,000 distinct CDR3 sequences, roughly 33% seen only once; the top ten take 2% to 3%. The material was PBMCs from the stem cell graft donor, obtained from the stem cell graft. These receptors originate from a human donor who donated a stem cell graft to a child with aplastic anemia.

V is TRBV9 and J is TRBJ2-1, with a possible D match to TRBD2 (6 bases). Germline V gene data show CDR1 as SGDLS and CDR2 as YYNGEE. This CDR3 region has 17 residues. Trimming pared 1 base from V and 1 base from J, leaving 15 bases between. CDR3 region: CASSVLPSAISYNEQFF. DNA of the CDR3: TGTGCCAGCAGCGTACTCCCTAGCGCCATATCCTACAATGAGCAGTTCTTC.

This clonotype was observed a few times. This chain links TRBV7-8 with TRBJ2-1; 9 nucleotides align to TRBD2. Trimming cost V 2 bases and J 4 bases; bases outside gene matches: 6. Germline-derived CDR1 and CDR2 are SGHVS and FQNEAQ. The CDR3 length is 16 residues. CDR3 sequence (DNA): TGTGCCAGCAGCTTAAGAGCGACTAGCGGTTACAATGAGCAGTTCTTC. Translation: CASSLRATSGYNEQFF.

The CDR3 DNA follows: TGTGCCAGCAGCTTAGTGTTGGCAGGGGGCTTCCAAGAGACCCAGTACTTC. Its protein product is CASSLVLAGGFQETQYF. The chain joins TRBV7-6 to TRBJ2-5; 8 bases line up with TRBD1. The V gene's germline CDR1 is SGHVS and CDR2 FNYEAQ. J was trimmed by 1 base and V by 1 base; bases with no gene match: 8. The CDR3 is made up of 17 amino acids.

Only a few counts were recorded for this clonotype. CDR3 DNA: TGTGCCAGCAGTTTATTCTCACGGGTCGGGAACACTGAAGCTTTCTTT. Encoded protein: CASSLFSRVGNTEAFF. V is TRBV27 and J is TRBJ1-1; D unresolved. CDR1 MNHEY and CDR2 SMNVEV come from the germline V gene (reference sequence). The CDR3 spans 16 residues. Trimming pared 1 base from V and 1 base from J, leaving 13 bases between.

This chain joins TRBV5-1 and TRBJ1-3; TRBD1 matches at 11 bases. This CDR3 region has 16 residues. Germline V CDR1 and CDR2: SGHRS, YFSETQ. The J segment lost 2 bases and the V segment lost 3 bases, leaving 4 bases of the junction unmatched. Here the CDR3 DNA reads TGCGCCAGCAGCTCCGGACAGGGGGCCACTGGAAACACCATATATTTT. Protein sequence: CASSSGQGATGNTIYF.

The V call is TRBV7-8, the J call TRBJ1-5; 8 bases are shared with TRBD1. Germline V gene lookup returns CDR1 SGHVS and CDR2 FQNEAQ. This CDR3 is 15 amino acids long. Trimming took 6 bases from V and 5 from J; bases not matched to a gene: 9. DNA of the CDR3: TGTGCCAGCAGTTACGGACAGGGCATGGATCAGCCCCAGCATTTT. As protein: CASSYGQGMDQPQHF.

This clonotype was counted between two and nine times. The V gene is TRBV6-1, the J gene TRBJ2-1; 10 nucleotides match TRBD2. CDR3 length equals 15 residues. CDR1 and CDR2 from the germline V gene are MNHNS and SASEGT. Unmatched junction bases numbered 12, after V lost 7 bases and J lost 9 bases. CDR3 region: CASILKAGGPGEQFF. CDR3 coding DNA: TGTGCCAGCATCCTGAAAGCGGGAGGGCCTGGTGAGCAGTTCTTC.

On this clonotype itself: The junction and the germline gene differ at one end; a read error may be behind it. The rearrangement joins TRBV7-8 to TRBJ2-1; 7 nucleotides line up with TRBD1. Germline-derived CDR1 and CDR2 are SGHVS and FQNEAQ. This CDR3 has 13 amino acids. In nucleotides, the CDR3 is TGCGCCAGCAGCTTGGCACAGGGGAATGAGCAGTTCTTC. This codes for CASSLAQGNEQFF.

The chain links TRBV20-1 to TRBJ1-6; 7 bases line up with TRBD1. The CDR3 sequence is 16 residues long. Trimming cost V 5 bases and J 10 bases; bases outside gene matches: 17. Germline values: CDR1 DFQATT, CDR2 SNEGSKA (reference sequence). DNA of the CDR3: TGCAGTGCTTACAAACTGCCGGGACAGTCGGGGTCACCCCTCCACTTT. This encodes CSAYKLPGQSGSPLHF.

The chain joins TRBV6-1 to TRBJ2-3; 8 bases fit TRBD1. Germline-derived CDR1 and CDR2 are MNHNS and SASEGT. J lost 4 bases, V lost 6 bases, and 9 bases had no gene match. The CDR3 has 15 amino acids. The CDR3: CASSPDAGGPDTQYF. CDR3 DNA sequence: TGTGCCAGCAGCCCCGATGCAGGGGGCCCAGATACGCAGTATTTT.

The V gene is TRBV7-9, the J gene TRBJ1-2; weak D call: TRBD1 (6 bases). There are 16 residues in the CDR3. CDR1 and CDR2 from the germline V gene are SEHNR and FQNEAQ (reference sequence). V was clipped by 8 bases and J by 5 bases, with 24 bases between them. The chain's CDR3 is CASSTSGAGLRYGYTF. CDR3 in DNA: TGTGCCAGCTCCACTTCAGGGGCAGGGCTGAGATATGGCTACACCTTC.

The chain couples TRBV24-1 to TRBJ2-2; 8 bases align to TRBD1. This CDR3 region has 16 residues. J was trimmed by 2 bases and V by 4 bases; bases with no gene match: 5. Germline V CDR1 and CDR2: KGHDR, SFDVKD. The CDR3 DNA reads as TGTGCCACCAGTGACCTGGACAGGGTCAACACCGGGGAGCTGTTTTTT. Protein product: CATSDLDRVNTGELFF.

V usage is TRBV12-3 or TRBV12-4 and J usage is TRBJ2-3, with a weak D call TRBD2 (7 bases). V was clipped by 3 bases and J by 0 bases, with 13 bases between them. The length of the CDR3 is 16 residues. The CDR3 sequence is CASSLGTGGSTDTQYF. The CDR3 nucleotides are TGTGCCAGCAGTTTGGGTACGGGGGGCAGCACAGATACGCAGTATTTT.

This sequence joins TRBV6-1 and TRBJ1-5; D gene ambiguous. CDR1 and CDR2 from the germline V gene are MNHNS and SASEGT. The CDR3 covers 15 residues. The V and J ends lost 6 bases and 0 bases respectively, with 12 bases between them. This CDR3 is CASSRTSPSNQPQHF. Written as DNA, the CDR3 is TGTGCCAGCAGCCGTACTTCCCCTAGCAATCAGCCCCAGCATTTT.

The chain combines TRBV12-3 or TRBV12-4 with TRBJ2-7, with 10 bases lining up with TRBD1. This CDR3 is built from 15 residues. After removal of 5 bases from V and 2 bases from J, the junction contained 6 bases not matched to a gene. As DNA, the CDR3 is TGTGCCAGCAGTCTCGGGACAGGGGAACCCTACGAGCAGTACTTC. Translation: CASSLGTGEPYEQYF.

CDR3 coding DNA: TGTGCCATCAGTGAGTCCCCGGGACAGACCTACGAGCAGTACTTC. Translated, it gives CAISESPGQTYEQYF. The genes are TRBV10-3 and TRBJ2-7, with TRBD1 matching over 7 bases. In germline, CDR1 is ENHRY, CDR2 SYGVKD. The J segment lost 2 bases and the V segment lost 0 bases, leaving 4 bases of the junction unmatched. This CDR3 has 15 amino acids.

This clonotype was seen a handful of times. The chain carries TRBV20-1 and TRBJ2-1; D is perhaps TRBD1 (5 bases). The CDR3 loop spans 14 amino acids. Per the germline V gene, CDR1 is DFQATT and CDR2 is SNEGSKA (reference sequence). The V and J ends lost 0 bases and 5 bases respectively, with 11 bases between them. DNA of the CDR3: TGCAGTGCTAGAGATTACCAGGGCAACAATGAGCAGTTCTTC. Amino acids: CSARDYQGNNEQFF.

The V call is TRBV20-1, the J call TRBJ2-1; D is unresolved. Germline-derived CDR1 and CDR2 are DFQATT and SNEGSKA (reference sequence). CDR3 size: 13 residues. V shed 5 bases and J shed 4 bases, with 12 bases lying between them. DNA for the CDR3: TGCAGTGCTCGAAAAATGCAATACAATGAGCAGTTCTTC. Its translation: CSARKMQYNEQFF.

The sample holds many counts of this clonotype. This chain connects TRBV20-1 to TRBJ1-1; D unresolved. Between the trimmed V and J ends, which lost 2 bases and 3 bases, there was a span of 7 bases. The CDR3 has 12 residues. CDR1 and CDR2 (germline): DFQATT, SNEGSKA (reference sequence). In nucleotides, the CDR3 is TGCAGTGCTAGAAGATCGGACACTGAAGCTTTCTTT. Its translation: CSARRSDTEAFF.

This clonotype was detected only a few times. The chain combines TRBV6-4 with TRBJ2-3; a possible D gene is TRBD1 (5 bases). V was pared by 7 bases and J by 2 bases, with 7 bases between. The CDR3 totals 12 residues. Germline CDR1 and CDR2: MRHNA and SNTAGT. The CDR3 DNA follows: TGTGCCAGCAAGGACAACACAGATACGCAGTATTTT. Protein: CASKDNTDTQYF.

The chain combines TRBV7-9 with TRBJ2-7, with D unresolved. The V end lost 1 base, the J end lost 0 bases, and 10 bases lay between the germline ends. Germline loops: CDR1 SEHNR, CDR2 FQNEAQ (reference sequence). The CDR3 contains 15 residues. The DNA for the CDR3 is TGTGCCAGCAGCTTAGGTAGTGGGCGCTCCTACGAGCAGTACTTC. Its protein is CASSLGSGRSYEQYF.

This clonotype has a count of ten or more. This chain uses TRBV18 with TRBJ1-5, with TRBD1 matching 8 bases. With V trimmed by 6 bases and J by 1 base, 11 bases remained unmatched. CDR3 length: 17 amino acids. CDR1 and CDR2 (germline): KGHSH, LQKENI. In nucleotides, the CDR3 is TGTGCCAGCTCTTTAACCTCAGGGGGCGGAAGCAATCAGCCCCAGCATTTT. It is translated as CASSLTSGGGSNQPQHF.

V and J are TRBV12-3 or TRBV12-4 and TRBJ1-2; D remains unclear. The CDR3 totals 13 residues. The germline V and J ends were trimmed by 3 bases and 4 bases, with 9 bases remaining between them. Here the CDR3 reads CASSLVSGYGYTF. CDR3 DNA: TGTGCCAGCAGTTTGGTCAGCGGCTATGGCTACACCTTC.

This rearrangement joins TRBV20-1 to TRBJ2-7; TRBD1 aligns across 7 bases. With V trimmed by 0 bases and J by 1 base, 3 bases remained unmatched. This CDR3 has 14 residues. CDR1 and CDR2 (germline): DFQATT, SNEGSKA (reference sequence). DNA for the CDR3: TGCAGTGCTAGAGATCCACAGGGGTCCTACGAGCAGTACTTC. It codes for CSARDPQGSYEQYF.

This clonotype occurred a few times. This sequence joins TRBV5-1 and TRBJ2-3; 9 bases map to TRBD2. The germline CDR1 and CDR2 sequences are SGHRS and YFSETQ. The ends lost 4 bases at V and 2 bases at J; junction bases unmatched: 8. The CDR3 contains 16 residues. The DNA for the CDR3 is TGCGCCAGCAGCCCCGACGTAGCGGGAGCCACAGATACGCAGTATTTT. It encodes CASSPDVAGATDTQYF.

The chain is built from TRBV29-1 and TRBJ1-1; TRBD1 matches 8 bases. Germline CDR1 is SQVTM and CDR2 is ANQGSEA. The junction had 7 bases not matched to a gene; V was cut back by 1 base and J by 0 bases. The CDR3 consists of 16 residues. CDR3 loop: CSVEGETGVMNTEAFF. The CDR3, as DNA: TGCAGCGTTGAAGGGGAGACAGGGGTTATGAACACTGAAGCTTTCTTT.

The chain is built from TRBV15 and TRBJ2-2, with 8 bases lining up with TRBD2. The CDR3 spans 17 residues. V lost 0 bases to trimming and J lost 4 bases; unmatched junction nucleotides: 7. Germline CDR1 reads LNHNV; CDR2 reads YYDKDF (reference sequence). The CDR3 DNA follows: TGTGCCACCAGCAGAGATTCGGCGGGAGGTCGCACCGGGGAGCTGTTTTTT. This sequence encodes CATSRDSAGGRTGELFF.